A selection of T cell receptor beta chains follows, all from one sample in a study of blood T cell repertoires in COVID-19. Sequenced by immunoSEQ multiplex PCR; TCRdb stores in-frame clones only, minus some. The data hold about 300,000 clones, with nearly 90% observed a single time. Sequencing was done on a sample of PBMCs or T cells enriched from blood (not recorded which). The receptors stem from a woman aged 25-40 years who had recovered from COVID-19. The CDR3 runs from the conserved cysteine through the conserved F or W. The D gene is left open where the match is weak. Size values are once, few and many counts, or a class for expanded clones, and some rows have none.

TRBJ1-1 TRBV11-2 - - TGTGCCAGCAGCTTAGAGATCGGGACTGTGAACACTGAAGCTTTCTTT CASSLEIGTVNTEAFF
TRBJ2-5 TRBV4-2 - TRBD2 TGTGCCAGCAGCCAAGACCCTAGCGGGGGAGGAGAGACCCAGTACTTC CASSQDPSGGGETQYF
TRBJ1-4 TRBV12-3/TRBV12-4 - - TGTGCCAGCAGTTTAGGGGCAGGGAAAAAACTGTTTTTT CASSLGAGKKLFF
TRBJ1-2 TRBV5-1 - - TGCGCCAGCAGCTTGGATCGGGATGGCTACACCTTC CASSLDRDGYTF
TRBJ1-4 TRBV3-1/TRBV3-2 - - TGTGCCAGCAGCCAAGATCGCGGGGAAGGGGTTGAAAAACTGTTTTTT CASSQDRGEGVEKLFF
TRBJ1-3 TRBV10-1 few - TGCGCCAGCAGTGTGCGAAAGTCGGGAAACACCATATATTTT CASSVRKSGNTIYF
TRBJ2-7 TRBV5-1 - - TGCGCCAGCAGCTTGGAGGCGGGCCTTTCGGCCTACGAGCAGTACTTC CASSLEAGLSAYEQYF
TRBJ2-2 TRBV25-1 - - TGTGCCAGCAGTGGACACATTTCTGGGGAGCTGTTTTTT CASSGHISGELFF
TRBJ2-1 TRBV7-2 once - TGTGCCAGCAGTCAAGATGGGCAACATACCTACCAGGATGAGCAGTTCTTC CASSQDGQHTYQDEQFF
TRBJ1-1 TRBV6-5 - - TGTGCCAGCAGCCTAGGGACACCATGGAACACTGAAGCTTTCTTT CASSLGTPWNTEAFF
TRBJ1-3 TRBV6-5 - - TGTGCCAGCAGCCACGGGGACACCATATATTTT CASSHGDTIYF
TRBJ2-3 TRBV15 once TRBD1 TGTGCCACCAGCACCCGGGACAGGAGCACAGATACGCAGTATTTT CATSTRDRSTDTQYF
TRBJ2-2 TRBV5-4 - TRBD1 TGTGCCAGCAGCCAAGCACGGACAGGGGATTACACCGGGGAGCTGTTTTTT CASSQARTGDYTGELFF
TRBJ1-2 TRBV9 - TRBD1 TGTGCCAGCAGCGCCGGCGGGACAGGGATTGGCTACACCTTC CASSAGGTGIGYTF
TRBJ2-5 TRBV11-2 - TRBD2 TGTGCCAGCAGCCCACTAGCGGGGGGGCGGGAGACCCAGTACTTC CASSPLAGGRETQYF
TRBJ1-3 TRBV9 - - TGTGCCAGCAGCGTACAGGGCTACTCTGGAAACACCATATATTTT CASSVQGYSGNTIYF
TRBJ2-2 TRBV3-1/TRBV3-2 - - TGTGCCAGCAGCCATAGAAACAGGGTCCCCGGGGAGCTGTTTTTT CASSHRNRVPGELFF
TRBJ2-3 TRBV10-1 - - TGCGCCAGCAGAGAGGGCCCGGGAATCACAGATACGCAGTATTTT CASREGPGITDTQYF
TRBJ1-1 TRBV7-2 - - TGTGCCAGCAGCTTAGCCAGGGGAGGGTTGAACACTGAAGCTTTCTTT CASSLARGGLNTEAFF
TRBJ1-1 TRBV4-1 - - TGCGCCAGCAGCCAAGTTGCAGTGAACACTGAAGCTTTCTTT CASSQVAVNTEAFF